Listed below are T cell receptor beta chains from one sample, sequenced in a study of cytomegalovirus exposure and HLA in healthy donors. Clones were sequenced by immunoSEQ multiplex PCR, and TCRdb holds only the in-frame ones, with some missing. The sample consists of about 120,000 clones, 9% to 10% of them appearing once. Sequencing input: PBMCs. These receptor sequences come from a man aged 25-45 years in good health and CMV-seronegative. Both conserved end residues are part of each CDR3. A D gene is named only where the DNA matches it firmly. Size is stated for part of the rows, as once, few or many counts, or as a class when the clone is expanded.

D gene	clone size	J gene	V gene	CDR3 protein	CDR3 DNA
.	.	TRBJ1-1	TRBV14	CASSRVIRTEAFF	TGTGCCAGCAGCCGAGTTATTCGCACTGAAGCTTTCTTT
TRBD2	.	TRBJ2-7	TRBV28	CASSLSTSGDYEQYF	TGTGCCAGCAGTTTATCCACTAGCGGGGACTACGAGCAGTACTTC
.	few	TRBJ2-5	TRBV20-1	CSAREETQYF	TGCAGTGCTCGTGAAGAGACCCAGTACTTC
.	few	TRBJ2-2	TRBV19	CATEQGYTGELFF	TGTGCCACTGAGCAGGGATACACCGGGGAGCTGTTTTTT
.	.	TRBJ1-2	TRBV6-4	CASTCHRGRVDRGYGYTF	TGTGCCAGCACATGCCACCGAGGCAGGGTAGATAGAGGCTATGGCTACACCTTC
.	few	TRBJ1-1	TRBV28	CASSSGGDPPEAFF	TGTGCCAGCAGTTCGGGGGGGGACCCCCCTGAAGCTTTCTTT
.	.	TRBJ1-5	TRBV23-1	CASSQSSGGRDQPQHF	TGCGCCAGCAGTCAATCATCGGGGGGGCGGGATCAGCCCCAGCATTTT
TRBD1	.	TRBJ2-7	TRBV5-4	CASSSGTGTYEQYF	TGTGCCAGCAGCTCCGGGACAGGGACCTACGAGCAGTACTTC
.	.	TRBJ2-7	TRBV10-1	CASSAGISPYEQYF	TGCGCCAGCAGTGCCGGTATAAGCCCCTACGAGCAGTACTTC
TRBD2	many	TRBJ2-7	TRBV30	CAWTAGTSEIYEQYF	TGTGCCTGGACCGCCGGGACTAGCGAAATCTACGAGCAGTACTTC
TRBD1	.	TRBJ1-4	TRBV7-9	CASSPGQGGEKLFF	TGTGCCAGCAGCCCGGGACAGGGAGGAGAAAAACTGTTTTTT
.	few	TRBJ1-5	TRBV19	CASSIGGSQPQHF	TGTGCCAGTAGTATAGGGGGCAGTCAGCCCCAGCATTTT
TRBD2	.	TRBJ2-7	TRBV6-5	CASSASGGPSYEQYF	TGTGCCAGCAGTGCATCGGGAGGGCCGTCGTACGAGCAGTACTTC
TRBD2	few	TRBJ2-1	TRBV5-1	CASSIGTSGRAPSSYNEQFF	TGCGCCAGCAGCATCGGGACTAGCGGGAGGGCCCCGAGCTCCTACAATGAGCAGTTCTTC
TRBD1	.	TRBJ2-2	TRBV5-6	CASSFGTGKTGELFF	TGTGCCAGCAGCTTTGGGACAGGGAAGACCGGGGAGCTGTTTTTT
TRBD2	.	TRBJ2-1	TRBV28	CASSPPGWAGGNEQFF	TGTGCCAGCAGTCCCCCGGGGTGGGCGGGAGGCAATGAGCAGTTCTTC
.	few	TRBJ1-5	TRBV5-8	CASSFYSNQPQHF	TGTGCCAGCAGCTTTTATAGCAATCAGCCCCAGCATTTT
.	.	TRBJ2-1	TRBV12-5	CASGLGRLEGNEQFF	TGTGCTAGTGGTTTAGGTAGACTAGAGGGTAATGAGCAGTTCTTC
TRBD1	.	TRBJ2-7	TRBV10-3	CAISDVGQGFGEQYF	TGTGCCATCAGTGACGTGGGACAGGGGTTTGGCGAGCAGTACTTC
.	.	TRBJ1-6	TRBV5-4	CASSLSQGRNSPLHF	TGTGCCAGCAGCTTATCACAGGGTCGGAATTCACCCCTCCACTTT
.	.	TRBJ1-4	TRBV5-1	CASRQYSTNEKLFF	TGCGCCAGCAGACAGTACAGTACTAATGAAAAACTGTTTTTT
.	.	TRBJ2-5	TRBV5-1	CASSSGTWGRETQYF	TGCGCCAGCAGCTCCGGGACCTGGGGGAGGGAGACCCAGTACTTC
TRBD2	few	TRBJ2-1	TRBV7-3	CASSSLAGSSYNEQFF	TGTGCCAGCAGCTCCCTAGCGGGAAGCTCCTACAATGAGCAGTTCTTC
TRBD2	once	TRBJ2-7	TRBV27	CASSLLAGDEQYF	TGTGCCAGCAGTTTACTAGCGGGAGACGAGCAGTACTTC
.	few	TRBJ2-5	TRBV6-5	CASSYSLARETQYF	TGTGCCAGCAGTTACTCGCTAGCGAGGGAGACCCAGTACTTC
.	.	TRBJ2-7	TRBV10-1	CASSENQGQLSGQYF	TGCGCCAGCAGTGAGAACCAGGGGCAGTTGTCGGGGCAGTACTTC
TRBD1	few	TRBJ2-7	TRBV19	CASSTGTGYEQYF	TGTGCCAGTAGTACCGGGACAGGCTACGAGCAGTACTTC
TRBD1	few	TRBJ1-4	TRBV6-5	CASSFGTDNEKLFF	TGTGCCAGCAGCTTCGGGACAGACAATGAAAAACTGTTTTTT
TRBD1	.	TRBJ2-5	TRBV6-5	CASSYTGTGIQETQYF	TGTGCCAGCAGTTACACCGGGACAGGAATTCAAGAGACCCAGTACTTC
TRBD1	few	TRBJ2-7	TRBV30	CAWSVRGQGAYEQYF	TGTGCCTGGAGTGTACGGGGACAGGGAGCCTACGAGCAGTACTTC
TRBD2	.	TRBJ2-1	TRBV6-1	CASSQRGHNEQFF	TGTGCCAGCAGTCAGCGGGGGCACAATGAGCAGTTCTTC
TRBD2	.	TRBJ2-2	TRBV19	CASSIGLAGTGELFF	TGTGCCAGTAGTATAGGACTAGCGGGCACCGGGGAGCTGTTTTTT
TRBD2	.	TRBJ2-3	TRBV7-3	CASSPGTSGGGDTQYF	TGTGCCAGCAGCCCTGGGACTAGCGGGGGGGGAGATACGCAGTATTTT
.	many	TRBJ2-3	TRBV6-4	CASSDSGSPDTQYF	TGTGCCAGCAGTGACTCCGGGAGCCCAGATACGCAGTATTTT
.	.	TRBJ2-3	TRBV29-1	CSVEDRYTLSTDTQYF	TGCAGCGTTGAAGATCGATACACCCTGAGCACAGATACGCAGTATTTT
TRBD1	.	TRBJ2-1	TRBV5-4	CASSLDRGHEQFF	TGTGCCAGCAGTCTGGACAGGGGTCATGAGCAGTTCTTC
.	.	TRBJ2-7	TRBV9	CASSVGTRWGEQYF	TGTGCCAGCAGCGTAGGTACTAGATGGGGCGAGCAGTACTTC
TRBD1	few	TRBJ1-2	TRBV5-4	CASSFQGAEGYTF	TGTGCCAGCAGCTTCCAGGGGGCGGAGGGCTACACCTTC
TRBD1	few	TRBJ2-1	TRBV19	CASSQNRGFEQFF	TGTGCCAGTAGTCAGAACAGGGGGTTCGAGCAGTTCTTC
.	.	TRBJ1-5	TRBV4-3	CASSQAVGGKNSNQPQHF	TGCGCCAGCAGCCAGGCCGTGGGGGGTAAAAATAGCAATCAGCCCCAGCATTTT
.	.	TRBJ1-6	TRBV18	CASSPNLGSSYNSPLHF	TGTGCCAGCTCACCAAATCTGGGCAGCTCCTATAATTCACCCCTCCACTTT
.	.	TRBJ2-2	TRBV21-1	CASSPGQGAENTGELFF	TGTGCCAGCAGCCCCGGACAGGGGGCCGAGAACACCGGGGAGCTGTTTTTT
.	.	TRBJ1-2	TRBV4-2	CASSPESTPSGYGYTF	TGTGCCAGCAGCCCAGAGAGCACACCCTCGGGCTATGGCTACACCTTC
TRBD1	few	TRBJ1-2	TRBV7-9	CATEGGTGRTGGYTF	TGTGCCACCGAAGGGGGGACAGGGAGGACGGGCGGCTACACCTTC
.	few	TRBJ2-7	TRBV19	CASSPQGSYEQYF	TGTGCCAGTAGCCCACAGGGTTCCTACGAGCAGTACTTC
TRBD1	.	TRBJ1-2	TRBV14	CASSRIPGQGEYGYTF	TGTGCCAGCAGCCGAATTCCGGGACAGGGAGAATATGGCTACACCTTC
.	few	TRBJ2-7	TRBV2	CASSESAGGEQYF	TGTGCCAGCAGTGAGTCGGCAGGAGGGGAGCAGTACTTC
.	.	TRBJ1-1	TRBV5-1	CASSFEITGTEAFF	TGCGCCAGCAGCTTCGAAATCACGGGCACTGAAGCTTTCTTT
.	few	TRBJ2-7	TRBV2	CASSEKSYSYEQYF	TGTGCCAGCAGTGAAAAGTCCTACTCCTACGAGCAGTACTTC
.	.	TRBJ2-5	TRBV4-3	CASSQEWAQETQYF	TGCGCCAGCAGCCAAGAATGGGCCCAAGAGACCCAGTACTTC
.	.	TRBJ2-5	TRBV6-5	CATQGNQETQYF	TGTGCCACCCAGGGGAACCAAGAGACCCAGTACTTC
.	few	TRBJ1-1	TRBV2	CASSRDSGGNTEAFF	TGTGCCAGCAGCCGGGACTCAGGAGGAAACACTGAAGCTTTCTTT
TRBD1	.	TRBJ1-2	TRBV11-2	CASSLQGARGYTF	TGTGCCAGCAGCCTACAGGGGGCGCGAGGCTACACCTTC
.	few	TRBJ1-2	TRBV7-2	CASSPQGPNYGYTF	TGTGCCAGCAGCCCACAGGGTCCCAACTATGGCTACACCTTC